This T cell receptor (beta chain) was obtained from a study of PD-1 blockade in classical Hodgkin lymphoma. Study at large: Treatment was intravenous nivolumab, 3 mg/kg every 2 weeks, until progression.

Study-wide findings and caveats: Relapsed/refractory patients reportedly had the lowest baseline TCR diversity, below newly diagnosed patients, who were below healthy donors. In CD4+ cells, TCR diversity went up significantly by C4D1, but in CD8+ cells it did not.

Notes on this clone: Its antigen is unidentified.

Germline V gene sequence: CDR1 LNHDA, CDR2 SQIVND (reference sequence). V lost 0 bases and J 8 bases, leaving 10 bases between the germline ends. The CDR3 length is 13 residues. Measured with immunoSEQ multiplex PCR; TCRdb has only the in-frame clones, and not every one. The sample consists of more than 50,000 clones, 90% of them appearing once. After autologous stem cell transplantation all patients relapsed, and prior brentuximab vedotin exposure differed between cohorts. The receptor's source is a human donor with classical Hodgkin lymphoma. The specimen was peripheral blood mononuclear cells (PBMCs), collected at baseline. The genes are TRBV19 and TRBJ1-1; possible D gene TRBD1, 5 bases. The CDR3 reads CASSIDPAGEAFF. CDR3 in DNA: TGTGCCAGTAGTATAGATCCGGCAGGGGAAGCTTTCTTT.